Listed below are T cell receptor beta chains from one sample, sequenced in a study of blood T cell repertoires in COVID-19. TCRdb's copy holds only in-frame clones and misses some; the assay was immunoSEQ multiplex PCR. The sample yields approximately 300,000 clones, 80% to 90% seen once. Sequenced sample: peripheral blood. The receptors were sampled from a man aged 40-49 years with acute or convalescent COVID-19. Both conserved end residues are part of each CDR3. A D gene is named only where the DNA matches it firmly. Clone sizes are given selectively: once, few, many, or a class where the clone is expanded.

>TRBV18|TRBJ2-3|-|-
CASSPNRGGTDTQYF
TGTGCCAGCTCACCAAACAGGGGAGGAACAGATACGCAGTATTTT
>TRBV19|TRBJ1-5|TRBD1|-
CASRGQGSNQPQHF
TGTGCCAGTAGAGGACAGGGTAGCAATCAGCCCCAGCATTTT
>TRBV12-5|TRBJ1-2|-|-
CASGLDTSAYGYTF
TGTGCTAGTGGTCTGGACACCTCCGCCTATGGCTACACCTTC
>TRBV4-1|TRBJ1-2|-|-
CASSQEAGLFPFNYGYTF
TGCGCCAGCAGCCAAGAGGCAGGGTTATTCCCCTTTAACTATGGCTACACCTTC
>TRBV7-2|TRBJ1-6|TRBD1|-
CASSLLRTGTNSPLHF
TGTGCCAGCAGCTTGCTGAGGACAGGGACAAATTCACCCCTCCACTTT
>TRBV27|TRBJ1-2|TRBD1|-
CASRRTGGNYGYTF
TGTGCCAGCAGGAGGACAGGGGGCAACTATGGCTACACCTTC
>TRBV11-2|TRBJ1-1|-|-
CAGRRTMGTEAFF
TGTGCCGGCAGAAGGACAATGGGGACTGAAGCTTTCTTT
>TRBV7-2|TRBJ2-7|-|once
CASSPTGFSYEQYF
TGTGCCAGCAGCCCAACAGGGTTCTCCTACGAGCAGTACTTC
>TRBV10-3|TRBJ1-1|TRBD1|-
CASSTTGRTEAFF
TGTGCCTCCTCTACGACAGGGCGAACCGAAGCTTTCTTT
>TRBV6-4|TRBJ1-1|TRBD1|-
CASTPRPGQSQAFF
TGTGCCAGCACTCCCCGACCGGGACAGAGCCAAGCTTTCTTT
>TRBV10-3|TRBJ1-1|-|once
CATQPQGNTEAFF
TGTGCCACCCAGCCCCAGGGGAACACTGAAGCTTTCTTT
>TRBV12-3/TRBV12-4|TRBJ2-3|-|-
CASSLALADTQYF
TGTGCCAGCAGTTTAGCGCTAGCAGATACGCAGTATTTT
>TRBV27|TRBJ1-4|-|-
CASTARWTGNEKLFF
TGTGCCAGCACTGCCCGATGGACGGGGAATGAAAAACTGTTTTTT
>TRBV30|TRBJ1-2|TRBD1|-
CAWMGQEFNYGYTF
TGTGCCTGGATGGGACAGGAGTTTAACTATGGCTACACCTTC